The clone carrying this T cell receptor (beta chain) was seen more than once but under ten times. Its antigen remains unidentified. Specified time point: persistent/refractory GD, antithyroid drugs over 5 years with positive TRAb. With RNA extracted from PBMCs as input, the TCR library was made. In building TCR beta libraries, iRepertoire HTBI primers were used together with Arm-PCR of CDR3 regions. TCRdb itself ran the multiplex PCR reads through MiXCR, one entry per CDR3 protein. In the table there are 400,000 or so distinct CDR3 sequences, 23% of which are singletons. This specimen belongs to a study of regulatory T cells in long-lasting Graves disease. Looking at the study overall: Over 5 years on antithyroid drugs plus positive TSH receptor antibodies marked Graves' disease as persistent.

The CDR3 is 17 amino acids. The V end was cut by 5 bases, the J end by 6 bases, with 25 bases between. Looked up from germline, CDR1 is MNHNS and CDR2 is SASEGT. Whole-study results and caveats: A limited number of samples was an acknowledged limitation. The study found TRBV28, TRBJ1-2 and TRBJ2-5 favored in persistent disease.

This rearrangement joins TRBV6-1 to TRBJ1-2; perhaps TRBD1 as D (6 bases). This sequence was found in a female donor with Graves disease. Sequences were derived from peripheral blood mononuclear cells (PBMCs), sampled when the disease was refractory, from a patient treated with antithyroid drugs. The CDR3 bases are TGTGCCAGCAGTCCACACCGCACAGCCCAGGGGCGAGATGGCTACACCTTC. Amino acids: CASSPHRTAQGRDGYTF.